Listed below are T cell receptor beta chains from one sample, sequenced in a study of shared clonotypes between healthy human individuals. Using immunoSEQ multiplex PCR, the repertoire was profiled, and TCRdb retains in-frame clones only, with some absent. Found here are about 870,000 clones, 85% to 95% of them singletons; the top ten hold about 25%. The sample consisted of naive CD8+ T cells sorted from blood. The receptor source for this set is a man aged 25-45 years in good health. Both conserved end residues are part of each CDR3. Fields, in order: V gene, clone size, D gene, J gene, CDR3 protein, CDR3 DNA. D genes are given only for firm matches. Some rows mark clone size as missing; the rest say once, few, many or name a class of expanded clone.

TRBV7-9	.	.	TRBJ2-7	CASSLVPAESSYEQYF	TGTGCCAGCAGCTTAGTGCCAGCGGAGAGCTCCTACGAGCAGTACTTC
TRBV27	.	.	TRBJ1-1	CASSIPGINTEAFF	TGTGCCAGCAGTATCCCCGGGATAAACACTGAAGCTTTCTTT
TRBV4-1	.	.	TRBJ2-3	CASSHGGGAYRDTQYF	TGCGCCAGCAGCCACGGGGGCGGGGCTTACAGGGATACGCAGTATTTT
TRBV5-1	.	TRBD2	TRBJ2-7	CASSLGIAGSYEQYF	TGCGCCAGCAGCTTGGGAATAGCGGGCTCCTACGAGCAGTACTTC
TRBV6-5	.	TRBD1	TRBJ2-1	CASTFGQGAQNEQFF	TGTGCCAGCACCTTTGGACAGGGGGCGCAGAATGAGCAGTTCTTC
TRBV20-1	.	.	TRBJ2-3	CSATGPDTQYF	TGCAGTGCCACAGGCCCAGATACGCAGTATTTT
TRBV6-5	.	.	TRBJ2-7	CASSLGPYYEQYF	TGTGCCAGCAGTTTAGGTCCTTACTACGAGCAGTACTTC
TRBV29-1	.	.	TRBJ2-3	CSVDDSVGVGDTQYF	TGCAGCGTTGACGACTCGGTAGGGGTTGGAGATACGCAGTATTTT
TRBV13	.	TRBD2	TRBJ2-7	CASSLRTSGNYEQYF	TGTGCCAGCAGCCTCCGGACTAGCGGAAACTACGAGCAGTACTTC
TRBV7-9	.	.	TRBJ2-1	CASSLSGDEQFF	TGTGCCAGCAGCTTGTCAGGGGATGAGCAGTTCTTC
TRBV29-1	.	TRBD2	TRBJ2-1	CSTSRGASGYNEQFF	TGCAGCACCTCCCGGGGGGCTAGCGGGTACAATGAGCAGTTCTTC
TRBV4-1	.	TRBD2	TRBJ2-3	CASSQTSGSGADTQYF	TGCGCCAGCAGCCAGACTAGCGGGAGTGGTGCAGATACGCAGTATTTT
TRBV14	few	.	TRBJ2-1	CASRKWGEDEQFF	TGTGCCAGCAGGAAGTGGGGGGAGGATGAGCAGTTCTTC
TRBV7-9	.	TRBD2	TRBJ2-7	CASSLVAGATYEQYF	TGTGCCAGCAGCTTAGTTGCGGGAGCTACCTACGAGCAGTACTTC